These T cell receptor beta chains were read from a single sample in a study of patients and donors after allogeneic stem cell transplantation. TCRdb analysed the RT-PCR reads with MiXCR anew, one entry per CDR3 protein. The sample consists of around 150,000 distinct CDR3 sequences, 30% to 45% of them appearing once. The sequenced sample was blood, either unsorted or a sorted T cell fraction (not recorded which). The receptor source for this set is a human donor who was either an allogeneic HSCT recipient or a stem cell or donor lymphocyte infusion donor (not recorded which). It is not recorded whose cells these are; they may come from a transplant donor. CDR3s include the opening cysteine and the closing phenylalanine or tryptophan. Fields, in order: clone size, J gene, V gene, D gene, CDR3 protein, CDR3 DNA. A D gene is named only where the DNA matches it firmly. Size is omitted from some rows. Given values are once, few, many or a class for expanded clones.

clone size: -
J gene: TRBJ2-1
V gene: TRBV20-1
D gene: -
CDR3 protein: CSEVRDEQFF
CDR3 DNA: TGCAGTGAGGTCCGGGATGAGCAGTTCTTC

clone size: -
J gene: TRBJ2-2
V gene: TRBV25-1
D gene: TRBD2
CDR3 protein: CASSESGEGGELFF
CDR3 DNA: TGTGCCAGCAGTGAAAGCGGGGAAGGCGGGGAGCTGTTTTTT

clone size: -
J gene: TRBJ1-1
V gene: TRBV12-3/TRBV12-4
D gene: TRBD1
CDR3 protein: CASKGARGNTEAFF
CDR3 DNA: TGTGCCAGTAAGGGGGCCAGGGGGAACACTGAAGCTTTCTTT

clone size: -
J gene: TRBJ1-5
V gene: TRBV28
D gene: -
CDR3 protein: CASTRWGLSNQPQHF
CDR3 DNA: TGTGCCAGCACCAGGTGGGGGCTGAGCAATCAGCCCCAGCATTTT

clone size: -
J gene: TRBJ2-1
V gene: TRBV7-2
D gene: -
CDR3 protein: CASSLVGGLYNEQFF
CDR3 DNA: TGTGCCAGCAGCTTAGTCGGCGGCCTGTACAATGAGCAGTTCTTC

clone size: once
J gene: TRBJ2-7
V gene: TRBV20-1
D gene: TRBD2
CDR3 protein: CSASPLAGYEQYF
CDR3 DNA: TGCAGTGCTAGTCCACTAGCGGGCTACGAGCAGTACTTC

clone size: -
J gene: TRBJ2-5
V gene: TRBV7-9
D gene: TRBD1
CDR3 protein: CASSLEGTEKETQYF
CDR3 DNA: TGTGCCAGCAGCTTAGAAGGGACAGAAAAAGAGACCCAGTACTTC

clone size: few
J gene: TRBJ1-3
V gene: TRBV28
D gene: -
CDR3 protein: CASSPGGSGNTIYF
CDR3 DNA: TGTGCCAGCAGTCCCGGGGGCTCTGGAAACACCATATATTTT

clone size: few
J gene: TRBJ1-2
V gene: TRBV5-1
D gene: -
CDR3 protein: CASSQDEGLIDYGYTF
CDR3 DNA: TGCGCCAGCAGCCAAGATGAGGGGCTAATCGACTATGGCTACACCTTC

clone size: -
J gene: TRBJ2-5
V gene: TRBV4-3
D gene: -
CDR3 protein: CASSQDLRVGATQYF
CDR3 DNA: TGCGCCAGCAGCCAAGATCTGAGGGTGGGCGCGACCCAGTACTTC

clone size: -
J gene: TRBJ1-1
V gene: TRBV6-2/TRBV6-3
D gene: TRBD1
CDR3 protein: CASRPRDRGSEAFF
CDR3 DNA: TGTGCCAGCAGACCCCGGGACAGGGGATCTGAAGCTTTCTTT

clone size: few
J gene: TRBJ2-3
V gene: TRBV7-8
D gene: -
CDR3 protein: CASSHGRILTDTQYF
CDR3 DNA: TGTGCCAGCAGCCACGGACGGATACTCACAGATACGCAGTATTTT

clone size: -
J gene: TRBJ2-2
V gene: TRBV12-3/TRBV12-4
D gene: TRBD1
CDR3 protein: CASSSPGTARTGELFF
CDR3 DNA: TGTGCCAGCAGTTCCCCAGGGACAGCCCGGACCGGGGAGCTGTTTTTT

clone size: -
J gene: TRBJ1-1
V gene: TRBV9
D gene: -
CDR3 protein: CASSRGDAEAFF
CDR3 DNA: TGTGCCAGCAGCAGGGGTGACGCTGAAGCTTTCTTT

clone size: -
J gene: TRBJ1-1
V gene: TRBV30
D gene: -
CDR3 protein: CAWNPGSTEAFF
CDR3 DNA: TGTGCCTGGAATCCAGGGTCCACTGAAGCTTTCTTT

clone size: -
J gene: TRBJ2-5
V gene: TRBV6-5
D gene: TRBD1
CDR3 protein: CASSYTGTGQETQYF
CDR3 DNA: TGTGCCAGCAGTTATACCGGGACAGGGCAAGAGACCCAGTACTTC